This TCR beta chain is drawn from a study of T cells in Graves' hyperthyroidism and ophthalmopathy. Overall study context: Peripheral blood was obtained at initial diagnosis, preceding any treatment. Findings and caveats of the study: The model identified upcoming ophthalmopathy a median approximately 6.5 months ahead of onset. Blood shared most expanded thyroid clonotypes above 0.001.

Concerning this clonotype itself: The antigen is undetermined.

Amplification yielded TCR beta CDR3 regions, with RNA transcripts as the source. The HTBI set primed first-round TCR CDR3 RT-PCR. TCRdb re-analysed the multiplex PCR reads in MiXCR, keeping a single row per CDR3 protein. The sample holds tens of thousands of distinct CDR3 sequences, roughly 50% seen once. Trimming took 5 bases from V and 8 from J, leaving 16 bases between them. The CDR3 contains 14 residues. Germline assignment: CDR1 LNHDA and CDR2 SQIVND (reference sequence). This sample holds PBMCs from 8.5 to 10 ml fresh peripheral blood. The clonotype comes from a woman younger than 45 with Graves' ophthalmopathy. The specimen sequenced was blood. This chain connects TRBV19 to TRBJ2-1; possible D gene TRBD2, 7 bases. CDR3 nucleotide sequence: TGTGCCAGTAGTTCCCGGGGGCTAGCGGATGAGCAGTTCTTC. This translates into CASSSRGLADEQFF.